The source of this TCR beta chain is a study of T cell changes during pregnancy in multiple sclerosis. Method: immunoSEQ multiplex PCR; TCRdb's copy keeps in-frame clones and lacks some. The data contain roughly 46,000 clones, 85% to 95% of them seen just once; the ten biggest clones take up more than 3%. This CDR3 has 17 residues. Germline V gives CDR1 MNHEY, CDR2 SMNVEV (reference sequence). The trim removed 5 bases at V and 3 bases at J, leaving 10 bases unmatched. Specimen: CD8+ T cells from peripheral blood mononuclear cells, collected after pregnancy. The chain has TRBV27 and TRBJ1-2, with 12 bases identical to TRBD1. The clonotype was recovered from a female donor with multiple sclerosis, enrolled in a pregnancy study. The CDR3 DNA reads as TGTGCCAGCAGTAAATTTTGGGACAGGGGGCGCGACTATGGCTACACCTTC. It specifies CASSKFWDRGRDYGYTF.